This TCR beta chain was sequenced during a study of human T cells and chemical hapten exposure. Overall study context: Doses of diphenylcyclopropenone went to the patients' scalps weekly throughout the approximately 25-week study.

Per germline, CDR1 SNHLY and CDR2 FYNNEI. V was pared by 7 bases and J by 4 bases, with 9 bases of the junction left unmatched. This CDR3 comprises 15 residues. Time point here: patch test 3, about 24 weeks after DPC sensitization. Stated treatment: therapeutic diphenylcyclopropenone sensitization with weekly scalp DPC. Whole-study findings and limits: It was expanded TCRs that formed significantly more large CDR3 similarity clusters than controls did.

In the authors' methods: Per sample, the median was around 100,000 TCRs, with values from around 24,000 to 710,000. Via MiXCR, TCRdb re-called the RACE reads, giving one row per CDR3 protein. The V and J calls were determined by TCRdb, not by the authors. The sample contains about 30,000 distinct CDR3 sequences, around 6% of which appear only once. This clonotype was detected ten times or more. Its antigen is not identified. V gene TRBV2 combines with J gene TRBJ2-3; TRBD1 matches at 9 bases. Sequencing was performed on whole blood, taken in connection with sensitization to the hapten diphenylcyclopropenone (DPC). The receptor was isolated from a man aged 30 to 45 with alopecia areata. Some clones in this sample may be carry-over from other donors' samples. The CDR3 DNA follows: TGTGCCAGCAATCGGGACAGGGCTACCTCAGATACGCAGTATTTT. As protein: CASNRDRATSDTQYF. Filled out from reference TRBV2 and TRBJ2-3, the complete variable domain reads EPEVTQTPSHQVTQMGQEVILRCVPISNHLYFYWYRQILGQKVEFLVSFYNNEISEKSEIFDDQFSVERPDGSNFTLKIRSTKLEDSAMYFCASNRDRATSDTQYFGPGTRLTVL.